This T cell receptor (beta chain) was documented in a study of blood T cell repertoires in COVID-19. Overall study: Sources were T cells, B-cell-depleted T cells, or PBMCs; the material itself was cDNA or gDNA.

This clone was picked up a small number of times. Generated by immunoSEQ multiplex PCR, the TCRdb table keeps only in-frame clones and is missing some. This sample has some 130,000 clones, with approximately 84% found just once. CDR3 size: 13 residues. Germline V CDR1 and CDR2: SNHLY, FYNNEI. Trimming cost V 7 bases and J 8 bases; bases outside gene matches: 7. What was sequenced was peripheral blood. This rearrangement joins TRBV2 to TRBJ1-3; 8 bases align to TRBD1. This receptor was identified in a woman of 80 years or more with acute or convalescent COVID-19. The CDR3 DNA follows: TGTGCCAGCAATGGACAGGGTGATTACACCATATATTTT. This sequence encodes CASNGQGDYTIYF.